These T cell receptor beta chains were read from a single sample in a study of CD8 T cells in ankylosing spondylitis. TCRdb itself ran the 5' RACE reads through MiXCR, one entry per CDR3 protein. Of approximately 200,000 distinct CDR3 sequences in the sample, roughly 12% were seen once. The sample was blood, either unsorted or a sorted T cell fraction (not recorded which). The source of these receptors is a male donor with ankylosing spondylitis or in good health (not recorded which). Each CDR3 is given with its conserved first and last residue. A D gene is named only where the DNA matches it firmly. Some rows have no size entry. The others give once, few or many, or a class for an expanded clone.

cdr3_length d_call j_call clone_size v_call cdr3_nt cdr3_aa
14 NA TRBJ2-7 few TRBV7-9 TGTGCCAGCAGCTCCCCAGACAGCCTCTACGAGCAGTACTTC CASSSPDSLYEQYF
12 NA TRBJ1-1 few TRBV5-5 TGTGCCAGCAGCTTCTTAAGCACTGAAGCTTTCTTT CASSFLSTEAFF
16 TRBD2 TRBJ2-1 NA TRBV7-9 TGTGCCAGCAGCTCTGCTAGGGGCGGGGGGCACAATGAGCAGTTCTTC CASSSARGGGHNEQFF
13 NA TRBJ2-5 NA TRBV6-1 TGTGCCAGCAAGGAAACGGGAGAGGAGACCCAGTACTTC CASKETGEETQYF
14 NA TRBJ2-3 NA TRBV9 TGTGCCAGCAGCGCCCTCTCTAGGGCGGATACGCAGTATTTT CASSALSRADTQYF
14 TRBD1 TRBJ2-7 many TRBV5-1 TGCGCCAGCAGCCTGGTTGGGGACAGCGACGAGCAGTACTTC CASSLVGDSDEQYF
15 NA TRBJ2-1 NA TRBV5-6 TGTGCCAGCAGCTATGGTAGCTCAACCTTCAATGAGCAGTTCTTC CASSYGSSTFNEQFF
17 TRBD2 TRBJ2-3 few TRBV20-1 TGCAGTGCGCCCGGGACTAGCGGGGGGTCTAGCACAGATACGCAGTATTTT CSAPGTSGGSSTDTQYF
14 TRBD1 TRBJ2-1 NA TRBV20-1 TGCAGTGCCAGGGACAGGGAGAGGTACAATGAGCAGTTCTTC CSARDRERYNEQFF
15 TRBD1 TRBJ2-7 NA TRBV5-1 TGCGCCAGCAGTTACGACAGGGGTGGCTCCTACGAGCAGTACTTC CASSYDRGGSYEQYF
16 TRBD2 TRBJ2-7 NA TRBV5-4 TGTGCCAGCAGCTATTGGACTAGACGGGGACCCTACGAGCAGTACTTC CASSYWTRRGPYEQYF
15 NA TRBJ1-2 once TRBV6-1 TGTGCCAGCAGTGAAATCCCCAGGCCTAACTATGGCTACACCTTC CASSEIPRPNYGYTF
11 NA TRBJ2-7 NA TRBV6-5 TGTGCCAGCAGTTACTCGGACGAGCAGTACTTC CASSYSDEQYF
13 NA TRBJ2-1 large TRBV24-1 TGTGCCACCAGTGATGGACTATCGAGTGAGCAGTTCTTC CATSDGLSSEQFF
16 NA TRBJ2-2 NA TRBV9 TGTGCCAGCAGCGCCCCCGGGAAGGGTAACACCGGGGAGCTGTTTTTT CASSAPGKGNTGELFF
14 NA TRBJ2-2 NA TRBV11-3 TGTGCCAGCAGCTTAGACTTGAGGGGCGGGGAGCTGTTTTTT CASSLDLRGGELFF
15 TRBD2 TRBJ2-7 NA TRBV9 TGTGCCAGCGGGACCCGTAGCGGGAGCTCCTACGAGCAGTACTTC CASGTRSGSSYEQYF
13 TRBD2 TRBJ2-1 NA TRBV29-1 TGCAGCGCCACGGGGGGTAGCTACAATGAGCAGTTCTTC CSATGGSYNEQFF
16 NA TRBJ1-4 many TRBV12-3/TRBV12-4 TGTGCCAGCAGTTACCAAAAGGCCGTGGGGGATGAAAAACTGTTTTTT CASSYQKAVGDEKLFF
16 NA TRBJ2-1 NA TRBV6-2/TRBV6-3 TGTGCCAGCAGTCCGTACAGGGCCTCGACCTACAATGAGCAGTTCTTC CASSPYRASTYNEQFF
16 TRBD1 TRBJ2-2 NA TRBV2 TGTGCCAGCAGTGACAGGGGGCTCGGTAACACCGGGGAGCTGTTTTTT CASSDRGLGNTGELFF
13 TRBD2 TRBJ2-5 NA TRBV15 TGTGCCACCAGCGGGACTAAGGAGGAGACCCAGTACTTC CATSGTKEETQYF
15 TRBD2 TRBJ2-2 many TRBV7-8 TGTGCCATCTATGGGAGGGAACGCAACACCGGGGAGCTGTTTTTT CAIYGRERNTGELFF
17 NA TRBJ2-3 many TRBV7-9 TGTGCCAGCAGCTTAGCGCTCGGGGGCAGTAGCACAGATACGCAGTATTTT CASSLALGGSSTDTQYF
11 NA TRBJ2-7 few TRBV6-5 TGTGCCAGCTTAAGGACCTACGAGCAGTACTTC CASLRTYEQYF
14 TRBD1 TRBJ2-7 NA TRBV4-1 TGCGCCAGCAGGCCCGACAGGGAATCCTACGAGCAGTACTTC CASRPDRESYEQYF
16 NA TRBJ2-1 few TRBV11-2 TGTGCCAGCAGCTTAGATCCCAGGGGCAAGGCCAATGAGCAGTTCTTC CASSLDPRGKANEQFF
14 TRBD1 TRBJ2-2 many TRBV4-1 TGCGCCAGCAGCCCAACAGGGGACACCGGGGAGCTGTTTTTT CASSPTGDTGELFF
14 NA TRBJ2-1 few TRBV2 TGTGCCAGCTTCGACTCCTCAGGATACAATGAGCAGTTCTTC CASFDSSGYNEQFF
14 NA TRBJ1-2 NA TRBV7-9 TGTGCCAGCAGAGCCGGGACTCCGGGGGCTGGCTACACCTTC CASRAGTPGAGYTF
15 NA TRBJ2-3 few TRBV4-2 TGTGCCAGCAGCCCCGGGAGCCTGTCTCCAGATACGCAGTATTTT CASSPGSLSPDTQYF
12 NA TRBJ2-7 NA TRBV7-9 TGTGCCAGCAGCCCAAACCGATACGAGCAGTACTTC CASSPNRYEQYF
13 TRBD2 TRBJ2-7 few TRBV28 TGTGCCAGCACTGGGGGGGGGACGGGCGAGCAGTACTTC CASTGGGTGEQYF
15 TRBD1 TRBJ2-1 NA TRBV11-2 TGTGCCAGCAGCTCTCGGGACAGGGGAGGGAGTGAGCAGTTCTTC CASSSRDRGGSEQFF
15 NA TRBJ2-2 NA TRBV20-1 TGCAGTGCTAGAGATAGGAGTCCCAACACCGGGGAGCTGTTTTTT CSARDRSPNTGELFF
15 NA TRBJ1-3 NA TRBV7-9 TGTGCCAGCCTGATACAGGGAGGTTCTGGAAACACCATATATTTT CASLIQGGSGNTIYF
17 NA TRBJ1-2 NA TRBV4-1 TGCGCCAGCAGCCCGGGACACGGGCCCCTTTATAACTATGGCTACACCTTC CASSPGHGPLYNYGYTF